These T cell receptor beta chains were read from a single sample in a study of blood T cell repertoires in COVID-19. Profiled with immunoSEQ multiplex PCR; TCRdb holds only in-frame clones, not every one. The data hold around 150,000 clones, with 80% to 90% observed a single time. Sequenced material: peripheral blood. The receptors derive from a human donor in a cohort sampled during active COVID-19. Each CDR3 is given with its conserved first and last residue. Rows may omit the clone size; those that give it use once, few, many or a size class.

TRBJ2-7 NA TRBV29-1 CSVRLASGEQYF
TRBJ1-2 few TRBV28 CASTRTGGRGYTF
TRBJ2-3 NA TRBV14 CASSQEYRQLTDTQYF
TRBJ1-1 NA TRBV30 CAWSVKGAGGTEAFF
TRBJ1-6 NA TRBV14 CASSQDSGQGVSSPLHF
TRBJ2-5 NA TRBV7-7 CASSLGRGASKKETQYF
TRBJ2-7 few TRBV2 CASSTRTGGHEQYF
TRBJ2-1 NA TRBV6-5 CASSSSGSGRNEQFF
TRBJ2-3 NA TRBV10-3 CAISDGSSGGTDTQYF
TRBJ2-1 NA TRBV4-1 CASSQDRGQFF
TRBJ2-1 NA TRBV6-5 CASRARGAHYNEQFF
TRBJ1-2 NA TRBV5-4 CASSPRGPSNYGYTF
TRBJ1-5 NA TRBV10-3 CAIRQDYRDNQPQHF
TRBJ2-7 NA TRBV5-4 CASSWAGDLYEQYF
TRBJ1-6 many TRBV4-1 CASGGPVNSPLHF
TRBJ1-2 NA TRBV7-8 CASSLGPPGSGYSYGYTF
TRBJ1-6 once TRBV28 CASSPRGQGDNSPLHF
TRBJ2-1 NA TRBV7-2 CASSRSSSYNEQFF
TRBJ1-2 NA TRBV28 CASTQGTYGYTF
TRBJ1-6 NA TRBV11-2 CASSLVGRGNSPLHF
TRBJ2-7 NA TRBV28 CASSTLGQGSYEQYF
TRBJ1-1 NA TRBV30 CAWSVDRGPKNTEAFF
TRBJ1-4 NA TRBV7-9 CASSLEGTALNEKLFF
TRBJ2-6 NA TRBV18 CASSPDYGTGASGANVLTF
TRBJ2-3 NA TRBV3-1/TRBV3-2 CASSQVSGDTQYF
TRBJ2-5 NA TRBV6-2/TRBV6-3 CASSYTPAGAQETQYF
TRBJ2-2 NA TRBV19 CASRPPGGNTGELFF
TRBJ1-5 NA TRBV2 CASRIRSSNQPQHF
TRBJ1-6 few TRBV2 CASRRGENSPLHF
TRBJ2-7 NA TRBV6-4 CASSEVQEGEQYF
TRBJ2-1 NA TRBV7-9 CASSQLTGAGEQFF
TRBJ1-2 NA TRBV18 CASSQNQGDYGYTF
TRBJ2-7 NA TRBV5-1 CASSLGQGWYEQYF
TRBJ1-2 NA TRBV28 CASKTGAAYGYTF
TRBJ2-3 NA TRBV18 CASSPLSGTSTDTQYF
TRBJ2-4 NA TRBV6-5 CASDAGGPAKNIQYF
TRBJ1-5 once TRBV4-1 CASSQGQLDNQPQHF